This T cell receptor (beta chain) was sequenced for a study of T cells in Graves' hyperthyroidism and ophthalmopathy. Study-level results: Model output signaled ophthalmopathy a median about 6.3 months ahead of onset. Ophthalmopathy cases were set apart from stable hyperthyroidism by a 13 V-J model. Appearing also in blood were most of the thyroid clonotypes expanded above 0.001.

CDR3 length equals 15 residues. V lost 0 bases and J 4 bases, leaving 10 bases between the germline ends. The germline CDR1 and CDR2 sequences are SNHLY and FYNNEI. TCR beta CDR3 regions were amplified from RNA transcripts. In the first-round RT-PCR of the TCR CDR3, the HTBI primer set was used. TCRdb fed the multiplex PCR reads into MiXCR, producing one record per CDR3 protein. The repertoire holds hundreds of thousands of distinct CDR3 sequences, 20% seen once, with 47% in the top ten. The table lists this clonotype with many counts. Its antigen is currently unknown. This TCR derives from a man aged 40-55 years with Graves' ophthalmopathy. The V gene is TRBV2, the J gene TRBJ2-1; D uncertain. Specimen: blood. The CDR3 here is CASSEALGWYNEQFF. CDR3 bases: TGTGCCAGCAGTGAAGCGCTTGGGTGGTACAATGAGCAGTTCTTC.